A single sample is the source of the 17 T cell receptor beta chains below, sequenced in a study of T cell responses to AZD1222 COVID-19 vaccine. Clones were read by immunoSEQ multiplex PCR, and TCRdb kept only the in-frame ones, dropping some. The table lists 110,000 to 150,000 clones, approximately 90% of them singletons. Source: peripheral blood, taken 28 days after the second AZD1222 dose. All receptors come from an adult who received the AZD1222 COVID-19 vaccine.

The chain carries TRBV2 and TRBJ2-5; 14 bases agree with TRBD2. V shed 8 bases, J shed 4 bases, and the junction held 9 bases outside the gene matches. Germline lookup yields CDR1 SNHLY and CDR2 FYNNEI. This CDR3 is built from 16 residues. The CDR3 reads CASGWTSGGNRETQYF. CDR3 DNA: TGTGCCAGCGGTTGGACTAGCGGGGGGAATCGAGAGACCCAGTACTTC.

This clone showed up just a few times. CDR3 sequence (DNA): TGCGCCAGCAGCTTGGCAGGCCAACCGAACTACGAGCAGTACTTC. This gives the protein CASSLAGQPNYEQYF. The chain joins TRBV5-1 to TRBJ2-7; the D is unclear. The CDR3 totals 15 residues. Trimming removed 0 bases from V and 3 bases from J, with 13 bases in between. CDR1 and CDR2 from the germline V gene are SGHRS and YFSETQ.

The rearrangement links TRBV3-1 (or the pseudogene TRBV3-2) to TRBJ2-1; 15 bases align to TRBD2. Germline trimming cut 1 base from V and 13 bases from J; bases unmatched to any gene: 2. The germline gives CDR1 LGHDT, CDR2 YNNKEL (reference sequence). The CDR3 loop spans 14 amino acids. The CDR3: CASSQGTSGGAQFF. DNA for the CDR3: TGTGCCAGCAGCCAAGGGACTAGCGGGGGGGCCCAGTTCTTC.

This clone was seen a handful of times. The gene calls are TRBV2 and TRBJ1-1; D gene unclear. V was trimmed by 3 bases and J by 3 bases, leaving 8 bases between them. This CDR3 has 13 residues. In germline, CDR1 is SNHLY, CDR2 FYNNEI. CDR3 bases: TGTGCCAGCAGTGAGCAGGTGGACACTGAAGCTTTCTTT. Translation gives CASSEQVDTEAFF. The variable domain in full, completed from reference TRBV2 and TRBJ1-1, reads EPEVTQTPSHQVTQMGQEVILRCVPISNHLYFYWYRQILGQKVEFLVSFYNNEISEKSEIFDDQFSVERPDGSNFTLKIRSTKLEDSAMYFCASSEQVDTEAFFGQGTRLTVV.

This chain connects TRBV27 to TRBJ2-7; perhaps TRBD1 as D (5 bases). The CDR3 length is 15 residues. Trimming removed 7 bases from V and 1 base from J, with 17 bases in between. Germline-derived CDR1 and CDR2 are MNHEY and SMNVEV (reference sequence). The CDR3 spells CASTKWADKSYEQYF. The CDR3 DNA reads TGTGCCAGCACCAAGTGGGCGGACAAGTCCTACGAGCAGTACTTC.

The chain employs TRBV3-1 (or the pseudogene TRBV3-2) and TRBJ1-1; D is uncertain. The CDR3 covers 13 residues. Germline CDR1 is LGHDT and CDR2 is YNNKEL (reference sequence). V was clipped by 2 bases and J by 4 bases, with 8 bases between them. The CDR3 sequence is CASSQSGLTEAFF. In DNA form, the CDR3 reads TGTGCCAGCAGCCAATCAGGTCTCACTGAAGCTTTCTTT.

In nucleotides, the CDR3 is TGCGCCAGCAGTGATGAGGACAATCAGCCCCAGCATTTT. Amino acid sequence: CASSDEDNQPQHF. The gene calls are TRBV10-2 and TRBJ1-5; D gene uncertain. Trimming left V 3 bases short and J 3 bases short, with 6 bases between. The CDR3 is 13 residues long. The germline V gene encodes CDR1 WSHSY and CDR2 SAAADI.

The rearrangement uses TRBV5-1 and TRBJ2-3; 9 positions agree with TRBD2. CDR1 and CDR2 (germline): SGHRS, YFSETQ. V shed 1 base, J shed 2 bases, and the junction held 2 bases outside the gene matches. CDR3 length: 15 amino acids. CDR3 loop: CASSLPSGNTDTQYF. The CDR3 DNA sequence: TGCGCCAGCAGCTTGCCTAGCGGGAACACAGATACGCAGTATTTT.

This chain connects TRBV6-6 to TRBJ1-4; 7 bases line up with TRBD1. The V gene end was trimmed by 4 bases and the J gene end by 2 bases; junction bases not matched to a gene: 7. The germline V gene has CDR1 MNHNY and CDR2 SVGAGI (reference sequence). This CDR3 spans 16 amino acids. CDR3 in DNA: TGTGCCAGCAGTTGGGGTCCGGGACAGACTAATGAAAAACTGTTTTTT. This encodes CASSWGPGQTNEKLFF.

The V and J genes are TRBV5-1 and TRBJ1-2; D is unclear. CDR1 is SGHRS, CDR2 YFSETQ, per germline. CDR3 size: 13 residues. V lost 0 bases and J lost 6, with 9 bases in between. CDR3 nucleotide sequence: TGCGCCAGCAGCTTGGGGCACCGAGATGGCTACACCTTC. Amino acids: CASSLGHRDGYTF.

The rearrangement links TRBV12-5 to TRBJ1-1; tentative D call: TRBD1 (6 bases). Trimming left V 0 bases short and J 1 base short, with 21 bases between. Germline CDR1 is LGHNT and CDR2 is FRNRAP. This CDR3 contains 19 residues. CDR3 sequence: CASGLVLPYGGGRNTEAFF. CDR3 DNA: TGTGCTAGTGGTTTGGTACTACCCTACGGTGGGGGGCGGAACACTGAAGCTTTCTTT.

This clone was detected once. The V call is TRBV7-9, the J call TRBJ2-1; perhaps D is TRBD1 or TRBD2 (6 bases each). CDR3 length equals 12 residues. Trimming took off 0 bases at V and 15 bases at J, with 12 bases between the two ends. Germline values: CDR1 SEHNR, CDR2 FQNEAQ (reference sequence). The CDR3 bases are TGTGCCAGCAGCTTAGCGGGCAGGGGAGGGTTCTTC. Amino acid sequence: CASSLAGRGGFF.

This clone was seen just once. CDR3 coding DNA: TGTGCCAGCAGTGAAGGGGGGACAAGGCAGGGCTACACCTTC. Its protein product is CASSEGGTRQGYTF. The chain links TRBV6-1 to TRBJ1-2; TRBD1 is a possible D gene (6 bases). V lost 1 base, J lost 8 bases, and 14 bases lay in between. CDR1 is MNHNS and CDR2 is SASEGT in the germline V gene. This CDR3 has 14 amino acids.

The gene calls are TRBV5-5 and TRBJ2-3; 11 bases map to TRBD2. The CDR3 is 15 amino acids. V dropped 5 bases and J dropped 4; count of bases not matched to a gene: 6. CDR1 SGHKS and CDR2 YYEKEE come from the germline V gene (reference sequence). The CDR3: CASRSGTSGPDTQYF. The CDR3 DNA reads TGTGCCAGCAGATCCGGGACTAGCGGACCAGATACGCAGTATTTT.

The chain employs TRBV7-9 and TRBJ1-2, with a possible D match to TRBD1 (6 bases). Deletions cut 4 bases from V and 6 bases from J, with 18 bases between. Germline V gives CDR1 SEHNR, CDR2 FQNEAQ (reference sequence). CDR3 length equals 15 residues. The CDR3 bases are TGTGCCAGCAGCTCCCTTAGGGGGAAATTGGATGGCTACACCTTC. Residues: CASSSLRGKLDGYTF.

About this clone itself: An end of the junction differs from the germline gene, which may be a read error. This CDR3 is CASSLVATNTGELFF. The CDR3 coding sequence is TGTGCTAGCAGCTTAGTAGCCACGAACACCGGGGAGCTGTTTTTT. The chain employs TRBV7-7 and TRBJ2-2; no definite D call. This CDR3 spans 15 amino acids. Germline values: CDR1 SSHAT, CDR2 FNYEAQ (reference sequence).

The V and J genes are TRBV30 and TRBJ1-2, with 7 bases that match TRBD1. The CDR3 has 13 residues. V lost 3 bases to trimming and J lost 8 bases; unmatched junction nucleotides: 9. Germline V gene data show CDR1 as GTSNPN and CDR2 as SVGIG (reference sequence). For the CDR3, the DNA is TGTGCCTGGAGCCTCGGGACAGATCAAGGCTACACCTTC. Protein sequence: CAWSLGTDQGYTF.